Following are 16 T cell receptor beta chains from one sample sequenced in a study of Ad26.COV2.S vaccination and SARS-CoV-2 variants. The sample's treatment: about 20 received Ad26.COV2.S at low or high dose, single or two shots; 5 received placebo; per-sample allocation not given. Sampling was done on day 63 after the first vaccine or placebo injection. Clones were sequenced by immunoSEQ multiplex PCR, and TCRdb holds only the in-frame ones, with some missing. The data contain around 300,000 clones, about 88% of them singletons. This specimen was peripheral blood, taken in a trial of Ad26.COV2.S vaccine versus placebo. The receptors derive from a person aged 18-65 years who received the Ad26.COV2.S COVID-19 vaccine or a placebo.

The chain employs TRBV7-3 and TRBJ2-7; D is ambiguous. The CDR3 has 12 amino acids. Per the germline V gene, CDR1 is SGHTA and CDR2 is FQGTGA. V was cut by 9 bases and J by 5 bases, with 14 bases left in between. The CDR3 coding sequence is TGTGCCAGGCGGAGTCTCCTAGACGAGCAGTACTTC. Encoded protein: CARRSLLDEQYF.

The CDR3 here is CASSRGYEGLNSPLHF. The CDR3 DNA sequence: TGTGCCAGCAGTCGAGGTTACGAGGGCTTAAATTCACCCCTCCACTTT. This rearrangement joins TRBV6-2 or TRBV6-3 to TRBJ1-6, with D unclear. The CDR3 has 16 amino acids. Germline CDR1 reads MNHEY; CDR2 reads SVGEGT. V lost 5 bases and J 7 bases, leaving 18 bases between the germline ends.

CDR3 sequence (DNA): TGTGCCAGCAGCTTAACGGGGGGGACTAGCGGGAGTTCACGAGAGACCCAGTACTTC. It translates to CASSLTGGTSGSSRETQYF. The chain employs TRBV7-3 and TRBJ2-5; 14 bases match TRBD2. Per the germline V gene, CDR1 is SGHTA and CDR2 is FQGTGA. CDR3 length equals 19 residues. J gave up 4 bases and V 0 bases, and 10 bases lay outside the gene matches.

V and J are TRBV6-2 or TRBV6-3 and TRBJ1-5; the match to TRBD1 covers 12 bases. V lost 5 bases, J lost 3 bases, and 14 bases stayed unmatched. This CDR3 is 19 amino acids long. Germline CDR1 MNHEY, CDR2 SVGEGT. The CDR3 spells CASSSWDRGPGGTNQPQHF. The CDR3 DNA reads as TGTGCCAGCAGTAGCTGGGACAGGGGGCCGGGGGGGACCAATCAGCCCCAGCATTTT.

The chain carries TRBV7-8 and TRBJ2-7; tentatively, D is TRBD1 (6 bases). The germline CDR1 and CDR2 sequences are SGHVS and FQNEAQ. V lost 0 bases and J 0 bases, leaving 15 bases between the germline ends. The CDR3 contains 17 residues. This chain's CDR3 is CASSLALGAPSSYEQYF. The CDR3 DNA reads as TGTGCCAGCAGCTTAGCGCTGGGGGCTCCGAGCTCCTACGAGCAGTACTTC.

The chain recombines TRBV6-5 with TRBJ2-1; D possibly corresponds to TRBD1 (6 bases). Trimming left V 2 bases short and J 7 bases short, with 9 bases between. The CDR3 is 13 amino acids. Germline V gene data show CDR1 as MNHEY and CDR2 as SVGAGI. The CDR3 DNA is TGTGCCAGCAGTTACGTAGGGGGAAATGAGCAGTTCTTC. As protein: CASSYVGGNEQFF.

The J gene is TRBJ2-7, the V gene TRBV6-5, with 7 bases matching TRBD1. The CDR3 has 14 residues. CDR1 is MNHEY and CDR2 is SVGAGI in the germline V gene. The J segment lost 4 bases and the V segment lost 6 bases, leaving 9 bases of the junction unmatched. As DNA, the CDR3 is TGTGCCAGCAGCGCCGGGACAGAGATATACGAGCAGTACTTC. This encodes CASSAGTEIYEQYF.

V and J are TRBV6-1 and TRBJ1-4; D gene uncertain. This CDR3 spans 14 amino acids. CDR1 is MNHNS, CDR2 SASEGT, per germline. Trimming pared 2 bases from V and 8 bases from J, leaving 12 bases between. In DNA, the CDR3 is TGTGCCAGCAGTGAAATAAATGGTGGGGAAAAACTGTTTTTT. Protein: CASSEINGGEKLFF.

The CDR3 nucleotides read TGTGCCAGCAGTAGGAGGAGTAACGAGCAGTACTTC. Translating it yields CASSRRSNEQYF. J is TRBJ2-7 and V is TRBV6-5; a possible D gene is TRBD2 (5 bases). CDR1 and CDR2 (germline): MNHEY, SVGAGI. Trimming pared 5 bases from V and 5 bases from J, leaving 10 bases between. The CDR3 extends over 12 amino acids.

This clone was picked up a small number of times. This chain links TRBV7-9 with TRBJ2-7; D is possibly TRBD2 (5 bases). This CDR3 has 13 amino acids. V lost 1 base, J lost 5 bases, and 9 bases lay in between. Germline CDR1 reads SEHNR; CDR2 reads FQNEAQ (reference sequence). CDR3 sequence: CASSLVLRDEQYF. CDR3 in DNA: TGTGCCAGCAGCTTAGTTCTGAGGGACGAGCAGTACTTC.

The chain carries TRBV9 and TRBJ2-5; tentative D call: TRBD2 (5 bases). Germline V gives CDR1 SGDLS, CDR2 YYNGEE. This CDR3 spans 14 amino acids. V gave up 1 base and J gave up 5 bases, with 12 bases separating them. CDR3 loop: CASSVTGVGETQYF. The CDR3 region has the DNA TGTGCCAGCAGCGTAACCGGGGTAGGGGAGACCCAGTACTTC.

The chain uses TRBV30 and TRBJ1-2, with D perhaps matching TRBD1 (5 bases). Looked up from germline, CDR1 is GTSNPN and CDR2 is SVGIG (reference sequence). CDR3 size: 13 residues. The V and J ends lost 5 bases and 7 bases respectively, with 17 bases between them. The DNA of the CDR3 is TGTGCCTGGGGTAGGGACCGTCCCTCTGGCTACACCTTC. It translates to CAWGRDRPSGYTF.

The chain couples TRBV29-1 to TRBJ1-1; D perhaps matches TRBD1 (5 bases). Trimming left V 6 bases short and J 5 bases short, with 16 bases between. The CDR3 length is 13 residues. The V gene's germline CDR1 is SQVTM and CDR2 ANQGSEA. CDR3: CSVNGGRGTEAFF. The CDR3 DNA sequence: TGCAGCGTGAACGGCGGGAGGGGAACTGAAGCTTTCTTT.

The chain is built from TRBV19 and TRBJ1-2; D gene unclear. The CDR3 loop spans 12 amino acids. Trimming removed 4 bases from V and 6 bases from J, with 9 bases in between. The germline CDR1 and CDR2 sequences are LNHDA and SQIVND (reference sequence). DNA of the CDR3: TGTGCCAGTAGTAGCAGGTGGCATGGCTACACCTTC. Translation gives CASSSRWHGYTF. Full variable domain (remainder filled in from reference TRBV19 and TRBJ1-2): DGGITQSPKYLFRKEGQNVTLSCEQNLNHDAMYWYRQDPGQGLRLIYYSQIVNDFQKGDIAEGYSVSREKKESFPLTVTSAQKNPTAFYLCASSSRWHGYTFGSGTRLTVV.

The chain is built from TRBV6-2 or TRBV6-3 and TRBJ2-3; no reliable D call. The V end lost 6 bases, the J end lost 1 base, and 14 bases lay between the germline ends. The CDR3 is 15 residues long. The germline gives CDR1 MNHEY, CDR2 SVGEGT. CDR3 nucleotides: TGTGCCAGCAGCCAAATAGGACCAGGCACAGATACGCAGTATTTT. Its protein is CASSQIGPGTDTQYF.

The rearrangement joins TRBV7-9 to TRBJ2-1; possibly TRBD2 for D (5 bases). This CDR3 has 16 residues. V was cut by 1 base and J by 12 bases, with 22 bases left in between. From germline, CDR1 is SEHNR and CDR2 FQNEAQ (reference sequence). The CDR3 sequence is CASSLGRIGADNLQFF. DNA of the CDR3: TGTGCCAGCAGCTTAGGTAGGATTGGAGCGGATAATTTGCAGTTCTTC.